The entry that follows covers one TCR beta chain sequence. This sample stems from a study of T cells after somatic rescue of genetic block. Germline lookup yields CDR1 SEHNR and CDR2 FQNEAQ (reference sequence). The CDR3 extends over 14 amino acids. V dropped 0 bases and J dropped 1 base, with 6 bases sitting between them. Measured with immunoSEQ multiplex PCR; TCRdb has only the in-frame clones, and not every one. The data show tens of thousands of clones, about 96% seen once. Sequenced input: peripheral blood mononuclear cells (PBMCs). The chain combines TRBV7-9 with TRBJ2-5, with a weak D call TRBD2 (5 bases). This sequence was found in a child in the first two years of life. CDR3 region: CASSLASGQETQYF. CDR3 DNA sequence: TGTGCCAGCAGCTTAGCGAGCGGCCAAGAGACCCAGTACTTC.